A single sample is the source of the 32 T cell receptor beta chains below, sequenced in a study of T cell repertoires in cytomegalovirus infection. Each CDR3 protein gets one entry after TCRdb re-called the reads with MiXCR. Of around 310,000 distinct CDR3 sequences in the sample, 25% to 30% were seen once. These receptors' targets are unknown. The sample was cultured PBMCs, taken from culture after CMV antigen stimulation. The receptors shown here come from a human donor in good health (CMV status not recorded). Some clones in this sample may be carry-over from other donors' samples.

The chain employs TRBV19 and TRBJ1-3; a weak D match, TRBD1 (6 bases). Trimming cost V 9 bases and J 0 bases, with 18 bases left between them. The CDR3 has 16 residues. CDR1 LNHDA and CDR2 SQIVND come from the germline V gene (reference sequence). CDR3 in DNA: TGTGCCAGCAAACCTTCAGGGGCGAGCTCTGGAAACACCATATATTTT. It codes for CASKPSGASSGNTIYF.

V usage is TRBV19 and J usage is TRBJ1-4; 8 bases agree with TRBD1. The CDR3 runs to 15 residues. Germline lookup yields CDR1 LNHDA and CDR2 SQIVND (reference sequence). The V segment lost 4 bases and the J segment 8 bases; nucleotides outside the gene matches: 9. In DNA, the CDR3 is TGTGCCAGTAGTACTGGACAGGGAATTTCCGAAAAACTGTTTTTT. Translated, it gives CASSTGQGISEKLFF.

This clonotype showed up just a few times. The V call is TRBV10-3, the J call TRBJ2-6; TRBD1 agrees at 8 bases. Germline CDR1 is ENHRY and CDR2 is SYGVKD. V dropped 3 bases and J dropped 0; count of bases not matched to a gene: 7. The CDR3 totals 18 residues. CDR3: CAISDRTGSLSGANVLTF. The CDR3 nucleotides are TGTGCCATCAGTGATAGGACAGGGTCACTCTCTGGGGCCAACGTCCTGACTTTC.

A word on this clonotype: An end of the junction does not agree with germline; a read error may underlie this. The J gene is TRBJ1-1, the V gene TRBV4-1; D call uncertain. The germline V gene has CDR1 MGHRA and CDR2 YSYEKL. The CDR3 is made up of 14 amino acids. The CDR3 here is CASSQDGRRTEAFF. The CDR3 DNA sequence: TGTGCCAGCAGCCAAGATGGGAGGAGGACTGAAGCTTTCTTT.

The CDR3 loop reads CASYYQQGSSGNTIYF. In DNA, the CDR3 is TGTGCCAGCTACTATCAACAGGGGAGCTCTGGAAACACCATATATTTT. The gene calls are TRBV12-3 or TRBV12-4 and TRBJ1-3, with 7 bases that match TRBD1. The V segment lost 8 bases and the J segment 0 bases; nucleotides outside the gene matches: 10. This CDR3 region has 16 residues.

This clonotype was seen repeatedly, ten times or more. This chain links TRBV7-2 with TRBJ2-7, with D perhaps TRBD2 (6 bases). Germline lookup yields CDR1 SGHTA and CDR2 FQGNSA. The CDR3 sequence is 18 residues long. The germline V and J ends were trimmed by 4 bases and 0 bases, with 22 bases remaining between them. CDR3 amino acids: CASSSPAGFSAFSYEQYF. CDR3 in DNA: TGTGCCAGCAGCTCCCCCGCGGGGTTTAGCGCGTTCTCCTACGAGCAGTACTTC. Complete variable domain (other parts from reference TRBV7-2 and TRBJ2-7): GAGVSQSPSNKVTEKGKDVELRCDPISGHTALYWYRQSLGQGLEFLIYFQGNSAPDKSGLPSDRFSAERTGGSVSTLTIQRTQQEDSAVYLCASSSPAGFSAFSYEQYFGPGTRLTVT.

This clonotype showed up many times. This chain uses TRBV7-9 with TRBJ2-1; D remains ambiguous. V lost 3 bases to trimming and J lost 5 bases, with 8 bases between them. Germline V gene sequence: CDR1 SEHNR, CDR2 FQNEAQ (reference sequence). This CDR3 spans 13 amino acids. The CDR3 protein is CASSFGSHNEQFF. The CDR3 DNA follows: TGTGCCAGCAGCTTTGGGTCTCACAATGAGCAGTTCTTC.

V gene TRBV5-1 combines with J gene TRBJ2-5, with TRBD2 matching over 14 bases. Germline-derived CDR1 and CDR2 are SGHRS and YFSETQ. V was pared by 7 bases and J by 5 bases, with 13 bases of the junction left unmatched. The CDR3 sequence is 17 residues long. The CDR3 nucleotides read TGCGCCAGCTCACACTTCGGGACTAGCGGGAGCCAGGAGACCCAGTACTTC. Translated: CASSHFGTSGSQETQYF.

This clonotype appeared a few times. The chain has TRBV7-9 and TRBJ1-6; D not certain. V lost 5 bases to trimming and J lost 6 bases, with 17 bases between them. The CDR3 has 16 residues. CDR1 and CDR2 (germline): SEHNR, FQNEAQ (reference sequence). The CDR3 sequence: CASSPGARQLNSPLHF. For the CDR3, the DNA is TGTGCCAGCAGCCCGGGCGCTCGGCAGCTTAATTCACCCCTCCACTTT.

The chain's CDR3 is CASSLLNRLNTEAFF. CDR3 in DNA: TGTGCCAGCAGCTTGTTGAACAGGTTGAACACTGAAGCTTTCTTT. The chain is built from TRBV5-6 and TRBJ1-1; D is perhaps TRBD1 (5 bases). Germline CDR1 reads SGHDT; CDR2 reads YYEEEE. CDR3 length equals 15 residues. Trimming stripped 1 base from V and 0 bases from J, with 10 bases between.

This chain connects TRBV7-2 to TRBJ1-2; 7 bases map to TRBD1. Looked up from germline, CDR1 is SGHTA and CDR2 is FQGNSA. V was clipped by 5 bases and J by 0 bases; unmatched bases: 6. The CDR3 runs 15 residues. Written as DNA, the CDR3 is TGTGCCAGCAGCCCGACAGGACAGGCTAACTATGGCTACACCTTC. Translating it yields CASSPTGQANYGYTF.

The CDR3 here is CSAQGLAGRNWTNEQFF. CDR3 sequence (DNA): TGCAGTGCTCAGGGACTAGCGGGACGTAATTGGACCAATGAGCAGTTCTTC. V and J are TRBV20-1 and TRBJ2-1; 13 bases are a match to TRBD2. CDR1 and CDR2 from the germline V gene are DFQATT and SNEGSKA (reference sequence). The CDR3 extends over 17 amino acids. With 5 bases clipped from V and 6 bases from J, the junction kept 13 bases outside the gene matches.

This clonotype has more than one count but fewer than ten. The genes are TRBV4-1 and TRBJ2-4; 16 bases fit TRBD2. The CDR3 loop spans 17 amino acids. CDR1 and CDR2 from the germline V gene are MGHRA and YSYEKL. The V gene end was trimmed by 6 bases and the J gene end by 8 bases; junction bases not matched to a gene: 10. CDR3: CASRPGLAGGRFDIQYF. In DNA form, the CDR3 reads TGCGCCAGCAGGCCGGGACTAGCGGGGGGGCGGTTCGACATTCAGTACTTC.

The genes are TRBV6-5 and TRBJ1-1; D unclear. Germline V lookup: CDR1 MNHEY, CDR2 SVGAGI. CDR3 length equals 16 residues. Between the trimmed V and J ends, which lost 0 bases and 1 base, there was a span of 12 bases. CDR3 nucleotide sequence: TGTGCCAGCAGTTACTCCTCGACCAGGAGGAACACTGAAGCTTTCTTT. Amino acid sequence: CASSYSSTRRNTEAFF.

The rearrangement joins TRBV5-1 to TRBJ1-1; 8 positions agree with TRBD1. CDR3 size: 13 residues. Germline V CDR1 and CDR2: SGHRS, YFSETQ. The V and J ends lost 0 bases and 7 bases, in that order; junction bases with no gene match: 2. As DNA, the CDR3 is TGCGCCAGCAGCTTGGGGACAGGGATTGAAGCTTTCTTT. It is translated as CASSLGTGIEAFF.

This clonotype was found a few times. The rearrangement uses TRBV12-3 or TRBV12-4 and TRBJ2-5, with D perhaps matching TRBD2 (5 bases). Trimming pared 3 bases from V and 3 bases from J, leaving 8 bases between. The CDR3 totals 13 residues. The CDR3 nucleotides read TGTGCCAGCAGTTTCGGACTTGAAGAGACCCAGTACTTC. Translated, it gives CASSFGLEETQYF.

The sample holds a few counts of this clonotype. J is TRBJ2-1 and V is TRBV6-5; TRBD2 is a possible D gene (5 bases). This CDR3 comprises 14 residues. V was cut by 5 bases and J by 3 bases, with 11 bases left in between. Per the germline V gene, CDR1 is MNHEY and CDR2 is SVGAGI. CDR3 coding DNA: TGTGCCAGCAGTAGAGGGCAGAACTACAATGAGCAGTTCTTC. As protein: CASSRGQNYNEQFF.

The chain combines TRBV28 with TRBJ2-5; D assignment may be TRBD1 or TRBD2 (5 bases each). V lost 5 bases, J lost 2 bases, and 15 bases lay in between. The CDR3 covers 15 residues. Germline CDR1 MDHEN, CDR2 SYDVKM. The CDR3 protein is CASSIGTVQQETQYF. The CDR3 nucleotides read TGTGCCAGCAGTATTGGGACCGTACAACAAGAGACCCAGTACTTC.

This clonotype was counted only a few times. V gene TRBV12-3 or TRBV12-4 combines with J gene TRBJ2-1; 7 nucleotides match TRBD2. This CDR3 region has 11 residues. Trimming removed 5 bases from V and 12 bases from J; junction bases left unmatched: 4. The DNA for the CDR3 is TGTGCCAGCAGTGGACTAGGTGGGCAGTTCTTC. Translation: CASSGLGGQFF.

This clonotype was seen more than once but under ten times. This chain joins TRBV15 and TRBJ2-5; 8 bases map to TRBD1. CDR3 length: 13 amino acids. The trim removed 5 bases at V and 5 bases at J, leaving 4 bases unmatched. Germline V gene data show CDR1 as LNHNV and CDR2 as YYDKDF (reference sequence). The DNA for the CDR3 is TGTGCCACCAGCGGTCACAGGGGGGAGACCCAGTACTTC. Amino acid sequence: CATSGHRGETQYF.

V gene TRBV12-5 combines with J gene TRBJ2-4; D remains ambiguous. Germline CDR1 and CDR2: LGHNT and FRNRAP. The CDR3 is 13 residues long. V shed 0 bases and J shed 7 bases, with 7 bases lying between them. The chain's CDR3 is CASGLVSENIQYF. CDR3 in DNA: TGTGCTAGTGGTTTGGTATCCGAGAACATTCAGTACTTC.

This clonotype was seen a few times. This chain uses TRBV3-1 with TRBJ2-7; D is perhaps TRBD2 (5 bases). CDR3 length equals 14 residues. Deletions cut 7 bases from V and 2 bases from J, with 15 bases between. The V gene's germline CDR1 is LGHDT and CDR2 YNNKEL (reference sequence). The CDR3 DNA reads TGTGCCAGCACCAAGGACTCGTCGGCCTACGAGCAGTACTTC. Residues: CASTKDSSAYEQYF.

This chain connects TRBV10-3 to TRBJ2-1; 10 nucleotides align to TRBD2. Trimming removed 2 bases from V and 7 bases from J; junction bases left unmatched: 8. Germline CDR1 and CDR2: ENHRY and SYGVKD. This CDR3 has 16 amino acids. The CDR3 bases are TGTGCCATCAGTGAGCGGCCAGCGGGAGGGGAGAATGAGCAGTTCTTC. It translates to CAISERPAGGENEQFF.

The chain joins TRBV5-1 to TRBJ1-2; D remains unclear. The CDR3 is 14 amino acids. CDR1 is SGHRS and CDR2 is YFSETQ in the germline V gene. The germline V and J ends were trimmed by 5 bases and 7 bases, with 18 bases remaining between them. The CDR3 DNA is TGCGCCAGCAGACCCGGAATGAGGGATCGTGGCTACACCTTC. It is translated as CASRPGMRDRGYTF.

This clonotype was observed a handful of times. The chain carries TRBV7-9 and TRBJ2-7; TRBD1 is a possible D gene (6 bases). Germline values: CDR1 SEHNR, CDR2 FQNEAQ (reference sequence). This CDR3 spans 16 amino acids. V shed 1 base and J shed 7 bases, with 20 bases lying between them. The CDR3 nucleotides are TGTGCCAGCAGCTTAGTGCCCCCTGGGACACTGAGTGAGCAGTACTTC. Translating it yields CASSLVPPGTLSEQYF.

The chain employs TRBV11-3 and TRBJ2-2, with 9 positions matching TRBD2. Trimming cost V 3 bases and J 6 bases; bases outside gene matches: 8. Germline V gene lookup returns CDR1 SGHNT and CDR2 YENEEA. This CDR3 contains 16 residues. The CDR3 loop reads CASSFSGSGGSGELFF. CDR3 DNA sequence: TGTGCCAGCAGCTTTAGTGGAAGCGGGGGGTCCGGGGAGCTGTTTTTT.

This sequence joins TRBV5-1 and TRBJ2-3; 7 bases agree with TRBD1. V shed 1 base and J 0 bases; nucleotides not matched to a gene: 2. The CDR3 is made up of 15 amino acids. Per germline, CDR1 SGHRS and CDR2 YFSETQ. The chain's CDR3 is CASSLTDRSTDTQYF. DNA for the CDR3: TGCGCCAGCAGCTTGACGGACAGGAGCACAGATACGCAGTATTTT.

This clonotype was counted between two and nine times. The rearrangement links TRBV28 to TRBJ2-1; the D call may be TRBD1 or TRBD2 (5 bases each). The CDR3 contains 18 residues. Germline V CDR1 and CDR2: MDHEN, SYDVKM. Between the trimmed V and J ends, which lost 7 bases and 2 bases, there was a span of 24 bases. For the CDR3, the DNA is TGTGCCAGCAAAACCTCCAGGGTACGGGACGGACCCTACAATGAGCAGTTCTTC. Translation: CASKTSRVRDGPYNEQFF.

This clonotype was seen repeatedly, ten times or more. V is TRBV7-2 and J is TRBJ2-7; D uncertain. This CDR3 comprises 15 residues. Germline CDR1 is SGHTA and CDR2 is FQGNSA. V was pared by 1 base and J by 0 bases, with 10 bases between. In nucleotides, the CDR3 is TGTGCCAGCAGCTTAGGCTTGGGTATCTCCTACGAGCAGTACTTC. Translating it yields CASSLGLGISYEQYF. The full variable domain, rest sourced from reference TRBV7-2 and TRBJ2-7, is GAGVSQSPSNKVTEKGKDVELRCDPISGHTALYWYRQSLGQGLEFLIYFQGNSAPDKSGLPSDRFSAERTGGSVSTLTIQRTQQEDSAVYLCASSLGLGISYEQYFGPGTRLTVT.

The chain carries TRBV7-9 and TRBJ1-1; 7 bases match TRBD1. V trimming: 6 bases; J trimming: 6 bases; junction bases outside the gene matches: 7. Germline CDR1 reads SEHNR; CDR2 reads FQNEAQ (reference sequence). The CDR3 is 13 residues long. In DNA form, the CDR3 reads TGTGCCAGCAGGTCAACAGGGGAATCTGAAGCTTTCTTT. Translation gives CASRSTGESEAFF.

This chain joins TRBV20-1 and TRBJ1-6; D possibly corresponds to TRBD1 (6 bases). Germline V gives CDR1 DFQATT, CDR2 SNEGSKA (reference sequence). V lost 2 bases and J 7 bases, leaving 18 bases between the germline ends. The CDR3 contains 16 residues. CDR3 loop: CSARIPGTQGNSPLHF. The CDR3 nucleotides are TGCAGTGCTAGAATACCCGGGACGCAGGGGAATTCACCCCTCCACTTT.

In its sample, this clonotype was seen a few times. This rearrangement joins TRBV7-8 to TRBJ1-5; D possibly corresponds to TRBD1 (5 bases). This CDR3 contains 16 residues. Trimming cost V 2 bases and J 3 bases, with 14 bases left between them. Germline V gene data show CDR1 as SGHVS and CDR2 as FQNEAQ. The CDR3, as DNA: TGTGCCAGCAGCTTACCTCTTGGGGGTAACAATCAGCCCCAGCATTTT. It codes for CASSLPLGGNNQPQHF.